The present T cell receptor beta chain was sequenced within a study of CD8 T cells in Susac syndrome. The CDR3 spans 17 residues. CDR1 and CDR2 (germline): MNHNS, SASEGT. V dropped 6 bases and J dropped 2 bases, with 19 bases sitting between them. RNA totalling roughly 0.45 to 1 ug underwent reverse transcription with random hexamers. TCRdb re-derived calls from the immunoSEQ multiplex PCR reads in MiXCR, one entry per CDR3 protein. The table includes some 450,000 distinct CDR3 sequences, around 83% detected once. This chain joins TRBV6-1 and TRBJ2-2; tentatively, D is TRBD1 or TRBD2 (6 bases each). This clonotype originated in a human donor with multiple sclerosis. The sequencing input was CD8+ T cells from PBMCs. For the CDR3, the DNA is TGTGCCAGCAGCGAGCCCGGGGGCGGGGCCAACACCGGGGAGCTGTTTTTT. It is translated as CASSEPGGGANTGELFF.